The clone carrying this T cell receptor (beta chain) was found once. Its antigen is undetermined. The source of the sample is a study of T cell responses to AZD1222 COVID-19 vaccine. General study findings and limits: Reports say nearly half of spike-specific TCRs go after unmutated variant regions.

Germline CDR1 SQVTM, CDR2 ANQGSEA. This CDR3 has 14 amino acids. With V trimmed by 4 bases and J by 4 bases, 9 bases remained unmatched. Some clones are missing from TCRdb's copy, which holds only in-frame ones; the method was immunoSEQ multiplex PCR. The sample contains 120,000 or so clones, 70% to 90% of which appear only once. Sequencing was performed on peripheral blood, taken on day 0 of AZD1222 vaccination. This clonotype originated in an adult in good health. The chain recombines TRBV29-1 with TRBJ2-7; 8 bases agree with TRBD1. DNA of the CDR3: TGCAGCGTTGGTAAAAGGGACAGGCGGTACGAGCAGTACTTC. It specifies CSVGKRDRRYEQYF.